This T cell receptor beta chain was documented in a study of T cells in Graves' hyperthyroidism and ophthalmopathy. Using over 8.5 ml of fresh peripheral blood, PBMCs were prepared. Whole-study findings and limits: It was a median about 7.1 months before onset that the model predicted ophthalmopathy. From stable hyperthyroidism, ophthalmopathy was separated by a 13 V-J model. In blood, most of the thyroid clonotypes expanded above 0.001 were also present.

Turning to this clonotype: Its target is unknown.

RNA transcripts were the template for amplifying TCR beta CDR3 regions. HTBI primers drove first-round RT-PCR of the TCR CDR3. Each CDR3 protein gets one entry after TCRdb re-called the multiplex PCR reads with MiXCR. The sample consists of about 270,000 distinct CDR3 sequences, approximately 21% of them appearing once. The sample taken for sequencing was blood. The clonotype was recovered from a man aged 25-45 years with Graves' ophthalmopathy.

CDR3 nucleotide sequence: TGTGCCAGCAGCCAAGTCGGGGCCTCGCTCTACAATGAGCAGTTCTTC. It is translated as CASSQVGASLYNEQFF. This chain uses TRBV3-1 with TRBJ2-1; D assignment may be TRBD1 or TRBD2 (5 bases each). Germline V gene sequence: CDR1 LGHDT, CDR2 YNNKEL (reference sequence). Trimming cost V 1 base and J 3 bases, with 13 bases left between them. The CDR3 contains 16 residues.